The clone carrying this T cell receptor beta chain was picked up a small number of times. What it binds is unknown. This specimen comes from a study of blood T cells in healthy people across ages. Study-wide results and limits: A roughly linear age-dependent decrease characterized TCR beta diversity per million T cells.

Then a second PCR, running about 7 to 11 cycles, was carried out with a sample-barcoded 5' primer and a J-beta primer mix. A single record per CDR3 protein comes from TCRdb applying MiXCR to the 5' RACE reads. The table has fewer than 950,000 distinct CDR3 sequences, about 34% seen once. The germline V gene has CDR1 MNHEY and CDR2 SVGAGI. Trimming removed 6 bases at V and 4 bases at J, with 15 bases between. The CDR3 is 15 amino acids. The sequence derives from a man younger than 30 in good health. Sequenced input: blood. V and J are TRBV6-5 and TRBJ2-2; D tentatively fits TRBD1 or TRBD2 (6 bases each). The CDR3 reads CASSTGGRGTGELFF. The DNA of the CDR3 is TGTGCCAGCAGCACCGGGGGCAGGGGCACCGGGGAGCTGTTTTTT.